This T cell receptor beta chain was retrieved from a study of human T cells and chemical hapten exposure (dated by TCRdb to the early 2020s). Notes on the research overall: For sensitization, 2% DPC in acetone was applied to an approximately 2 cm by approximately 2 cm area of upper inner arm skin. Patch testing was performed on the upper back with Finn chambers containing 0.01% DPC, and the patch tests were scored after 6 days according to International Contact Dermatitis Research Group standards. This study followed changes in the peripheral blood TCR repertoire in vivo during primary and secondary sensitization of alopecia patients to the hapten diphenylcyclopropenone (DPC). The patient cohort, mostly female, included alopecia areata with under or over 50% scalp involvement, alopecia totalis and alopecia universalis. Blood for TCR sequencing was provided by twenty-nine alopecia patients at one to four time points (pre-sensitization, 2, 6 and 24 weeks). Libraries were combined into a pool for sequencing, and differences in TCR yield between samples came mainly from small differences in library volumes within the pool. Blood samples were taken from patients before sensitization (week 0) and at 2, 6 and about 24 weeks after DPC sensitization. Throughout the roughly 26-week study period, patients were also given weekly therapeutic DPC doses on the scalp.

Library creation used RACE. Data came from a NextSeq 500. During library preparation, unique molecular identifiers were attached to individual cDNA molecules so that TCRs could be counted quantitatively and reproducibly. Both TCR alpha and TCR beta chains were sequenced from each blood RNA sample. Processing in the source paper ran as follows. A median of approximately 100,000 TCRs per sample was observed, with a range of 23,224 to 690,600. The Decombinator software suite was used to annotate the V, J and CDR3 of the TCR reads. For PS versus PT1 abundance plots, all samples were subsampled to the same number of TCRs (28,000). TCRs were defined as expanded if absent before sensitization and observed at least eight times at the 2-week time point. Using fastp at Q25 and MiXCR, TCRdb reprocessed the public reads and kept productive beta chains. Identical CDR3 proteins give one entry, which carries the most common genes and DNA. The V and J calls and clone size come from TCRdb's table, not from the authors' own analysis. The sample includes roughly 200,000 distinct CDR3 sequences, with about a fifth observed a single time. Over 6.5% of the sample is in the top ten clones.

Broader findings and caveats from the paper: Expanded TCRs formed significantly more large CDR3 similarity clusters than pre-sensitization or healthy control sets, consistent with antigen-driven responses. The number of PT1 expanded TCRs positively correlated with patch test score, significant at thresholds 8, 16 and 32 but not 4. All patients had alopecia, a presumed autoimmune disease, so their immune response might differ from that of healthy individuals. DPC sensitization did not change how many TCRs were above 1 in 1000 frequency, and no evidence was found of alterations in global repertoire structure. Repeated subsampling changed both the strength of the expansion versus patch-test correlation and the threshold at which that correlation became significant.

The sample's time point label, in plain terms: patch test 1, 2 weeks after DPC sensitization. This specimen's treatment or condition label, interpreted: therapeutic diphenylcyclopropenone sensitization with weekly scalp DPC. At every patch-test visit, the blood draw took place before the patch test was put on. To be eligible, patients had to be aged 18 to 70, diagnosed with alopecia and judged suitable for DPC therapy, while pregnant patients were excluded. Total RNA was extracted from unfractionated whole blood collected in Tempus Blood RNA tubes. Trimming takes 2 bases from V and 11 bases from J, and the germline ends sit 18 bases apart. Including the terminal cysteine and phenylalanine, the CDR3 comprises 15 residues. The kept DNA is CDR3 alone, 45 bases in frame from the first base. Of note for this clonotype: There is no known antigen for this receptor. Base qualities are not at hand, and no much larger clone is one base apart.

This TCR came from a woman aged 50 to 65 with alopecia areata. Some clones in this sample may be carry-over from other donors' samples. The material was whole blood, obtained in connection with sensitization to the hapten diphenylcyclopropenone (DPC). Recombination joined TRBV12-3 or TRBV12-4 with TRBJ1-4; the D gene cannot be resolved reliably. The CDR3 here reads CASSLRPTEWNKLFF. The DNA sequence is given as TGTGCCAGCAGTTTACGACCAACGGAATGGAATAAACTGTTTTTT.